This TCR beta chain was recorded in a study of T cell responses to AZD1222 COVID-19 vaccine. Germline V gene lookup returns CDR1 GTSNPN and CDR2 SVGIG (reference sequence). The CDR3 covers 16 residues. V shed 8 bases, J shed 7 bases, and the junction held 17 bases outside the gene matches. Only in-frame clones appear in the TCRdb table, and some are missing; sequencing was by immunoSEQ multiplex PCR. This table holds around 170,000 clones, less than 95% found once. This clone was seen a handful of times. The sequences come from peripheral blood, collected on day 0 of AZD1222 vaccination. This sequence was found in an adult in good health. The chain uses TRBV30 and TRBJ2-2, with 9 nucleotides matching TRBD2. This chain's CDR3 is CAGVKAASGAGGELFF. The CDR3 DNA is TGTGCCGGAGTTAAGGCGGCTAGCGGGGCCGGCGGGGAGCTGTTTTTT.